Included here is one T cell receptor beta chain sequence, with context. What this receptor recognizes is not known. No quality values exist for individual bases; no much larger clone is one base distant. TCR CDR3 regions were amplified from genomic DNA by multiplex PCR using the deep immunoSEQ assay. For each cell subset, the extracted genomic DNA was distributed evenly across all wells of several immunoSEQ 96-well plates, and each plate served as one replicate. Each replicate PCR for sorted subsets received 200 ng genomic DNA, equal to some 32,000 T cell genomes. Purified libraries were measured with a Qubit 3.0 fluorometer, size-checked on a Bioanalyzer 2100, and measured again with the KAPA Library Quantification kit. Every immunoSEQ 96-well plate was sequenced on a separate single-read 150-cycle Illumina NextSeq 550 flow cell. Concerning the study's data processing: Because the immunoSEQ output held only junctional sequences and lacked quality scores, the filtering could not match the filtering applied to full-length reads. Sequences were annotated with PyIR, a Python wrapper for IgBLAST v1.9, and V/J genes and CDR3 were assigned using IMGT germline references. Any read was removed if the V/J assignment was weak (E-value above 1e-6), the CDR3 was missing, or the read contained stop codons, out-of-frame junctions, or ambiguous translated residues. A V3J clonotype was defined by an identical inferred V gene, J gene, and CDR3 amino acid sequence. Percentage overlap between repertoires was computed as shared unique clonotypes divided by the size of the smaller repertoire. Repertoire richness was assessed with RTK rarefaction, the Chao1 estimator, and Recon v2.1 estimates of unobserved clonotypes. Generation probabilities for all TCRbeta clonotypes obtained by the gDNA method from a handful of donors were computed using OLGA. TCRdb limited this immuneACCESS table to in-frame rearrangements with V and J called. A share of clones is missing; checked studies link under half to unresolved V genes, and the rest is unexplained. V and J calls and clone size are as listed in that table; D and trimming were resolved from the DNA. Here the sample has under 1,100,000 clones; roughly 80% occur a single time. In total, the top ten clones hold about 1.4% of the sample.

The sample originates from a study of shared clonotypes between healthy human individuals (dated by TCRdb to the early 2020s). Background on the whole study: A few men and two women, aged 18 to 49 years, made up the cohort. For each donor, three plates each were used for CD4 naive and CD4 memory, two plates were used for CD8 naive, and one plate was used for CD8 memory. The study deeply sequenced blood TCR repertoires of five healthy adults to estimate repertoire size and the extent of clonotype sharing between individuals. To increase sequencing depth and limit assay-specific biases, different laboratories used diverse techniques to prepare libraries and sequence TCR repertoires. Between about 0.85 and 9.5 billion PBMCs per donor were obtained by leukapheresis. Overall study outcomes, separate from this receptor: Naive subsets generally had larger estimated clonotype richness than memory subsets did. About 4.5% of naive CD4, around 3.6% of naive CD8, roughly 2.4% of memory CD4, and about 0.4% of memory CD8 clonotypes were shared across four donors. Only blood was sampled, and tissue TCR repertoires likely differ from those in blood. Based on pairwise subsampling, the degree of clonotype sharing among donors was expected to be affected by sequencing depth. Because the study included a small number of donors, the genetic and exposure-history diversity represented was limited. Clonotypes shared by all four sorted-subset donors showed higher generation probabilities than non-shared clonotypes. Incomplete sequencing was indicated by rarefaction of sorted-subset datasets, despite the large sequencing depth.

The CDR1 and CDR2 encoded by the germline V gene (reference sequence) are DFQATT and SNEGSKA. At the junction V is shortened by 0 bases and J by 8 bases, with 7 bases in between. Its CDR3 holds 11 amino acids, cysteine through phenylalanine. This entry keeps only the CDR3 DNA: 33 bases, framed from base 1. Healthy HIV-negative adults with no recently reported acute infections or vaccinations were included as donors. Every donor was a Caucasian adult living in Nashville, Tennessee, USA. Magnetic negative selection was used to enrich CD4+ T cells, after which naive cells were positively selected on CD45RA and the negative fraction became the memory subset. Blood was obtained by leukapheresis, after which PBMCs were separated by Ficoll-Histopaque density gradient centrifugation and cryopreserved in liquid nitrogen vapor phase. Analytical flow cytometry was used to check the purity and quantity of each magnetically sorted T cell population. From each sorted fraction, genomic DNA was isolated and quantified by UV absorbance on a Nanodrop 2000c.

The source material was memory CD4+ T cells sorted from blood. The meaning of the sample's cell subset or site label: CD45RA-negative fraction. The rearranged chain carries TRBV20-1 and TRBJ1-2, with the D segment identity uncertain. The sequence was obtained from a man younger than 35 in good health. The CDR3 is CSAREGIGYTF. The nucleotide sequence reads TGCAGTGCTAGAGAGGGCATCGGCTACACCTTC.